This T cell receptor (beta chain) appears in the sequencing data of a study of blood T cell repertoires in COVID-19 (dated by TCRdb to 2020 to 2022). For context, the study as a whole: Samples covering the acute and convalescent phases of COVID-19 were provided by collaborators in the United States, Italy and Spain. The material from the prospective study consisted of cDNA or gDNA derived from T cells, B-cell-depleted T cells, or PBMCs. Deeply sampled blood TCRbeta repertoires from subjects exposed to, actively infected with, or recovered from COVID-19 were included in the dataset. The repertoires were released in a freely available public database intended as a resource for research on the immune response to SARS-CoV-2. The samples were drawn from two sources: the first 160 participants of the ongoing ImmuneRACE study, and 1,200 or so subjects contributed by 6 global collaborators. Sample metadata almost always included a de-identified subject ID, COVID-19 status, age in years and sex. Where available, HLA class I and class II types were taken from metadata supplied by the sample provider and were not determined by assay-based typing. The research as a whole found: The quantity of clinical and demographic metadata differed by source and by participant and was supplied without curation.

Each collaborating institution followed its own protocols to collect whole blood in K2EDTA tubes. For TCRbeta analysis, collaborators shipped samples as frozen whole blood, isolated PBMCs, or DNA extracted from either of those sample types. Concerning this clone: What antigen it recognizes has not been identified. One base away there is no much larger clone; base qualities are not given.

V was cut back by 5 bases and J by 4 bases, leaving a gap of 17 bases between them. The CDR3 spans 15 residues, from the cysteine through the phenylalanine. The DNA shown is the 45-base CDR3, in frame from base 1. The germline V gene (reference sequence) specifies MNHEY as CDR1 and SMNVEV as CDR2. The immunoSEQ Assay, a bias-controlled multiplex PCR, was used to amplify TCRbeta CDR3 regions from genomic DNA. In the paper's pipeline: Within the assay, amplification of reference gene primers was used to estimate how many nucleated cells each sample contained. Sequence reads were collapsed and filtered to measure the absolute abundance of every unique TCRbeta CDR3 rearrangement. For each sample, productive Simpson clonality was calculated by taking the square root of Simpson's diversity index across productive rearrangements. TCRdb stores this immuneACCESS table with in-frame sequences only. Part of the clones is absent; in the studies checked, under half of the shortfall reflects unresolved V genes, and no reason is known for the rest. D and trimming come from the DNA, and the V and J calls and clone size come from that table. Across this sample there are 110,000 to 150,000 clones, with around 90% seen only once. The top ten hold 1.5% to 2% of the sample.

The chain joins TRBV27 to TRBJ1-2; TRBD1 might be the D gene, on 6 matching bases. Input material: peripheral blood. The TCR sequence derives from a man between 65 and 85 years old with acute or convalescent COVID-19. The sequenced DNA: TGTGCCAGCAGTCCCCTCGCGGGGGGCGTCTATGGCTACACCTTC. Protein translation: CASSPLAGGVYGYTF.